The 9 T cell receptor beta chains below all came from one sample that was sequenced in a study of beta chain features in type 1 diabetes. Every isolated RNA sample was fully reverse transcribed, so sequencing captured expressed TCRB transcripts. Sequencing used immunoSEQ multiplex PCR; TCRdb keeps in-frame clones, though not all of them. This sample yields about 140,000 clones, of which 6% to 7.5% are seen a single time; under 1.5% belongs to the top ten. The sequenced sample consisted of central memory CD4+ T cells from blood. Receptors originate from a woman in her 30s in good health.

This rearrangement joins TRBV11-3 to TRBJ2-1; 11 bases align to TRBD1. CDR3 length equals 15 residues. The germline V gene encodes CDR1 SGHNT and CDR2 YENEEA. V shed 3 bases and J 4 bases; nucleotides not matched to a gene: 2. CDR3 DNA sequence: TGTGCCAGCAGCTTGGGACAGGGGGTGTACAATGAGCAGTTCTTC. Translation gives CASSLGQGVYNEQFF.

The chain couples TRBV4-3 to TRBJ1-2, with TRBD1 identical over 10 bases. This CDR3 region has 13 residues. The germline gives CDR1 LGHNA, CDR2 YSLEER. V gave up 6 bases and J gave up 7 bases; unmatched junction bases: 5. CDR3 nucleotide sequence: TGCGCCAGCAGGGGACAGGGGAAAGGTGGCTACACCTTC. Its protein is CASRGQGKGGYTF.

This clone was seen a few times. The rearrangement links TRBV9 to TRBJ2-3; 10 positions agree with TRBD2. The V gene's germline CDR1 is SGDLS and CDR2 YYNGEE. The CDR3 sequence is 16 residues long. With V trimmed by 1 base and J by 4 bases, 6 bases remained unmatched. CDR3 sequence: CASSVSASGSSDTQYF. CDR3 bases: TGTGCCAGCAGCGTAAGTGCTAGCGGGAGTTCAGATACGCAGTATTTT. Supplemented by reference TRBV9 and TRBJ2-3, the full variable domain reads DSGVTQTPKHLITATGQRVTLRCSPRSGDLSVYWYQQSLDQGLQFLIQYYNGEERAKGNILERFSAQQFPDLHSELNLSSLELGDSALYFCASSVSASGSSDTQYFGPGTRLTVL.

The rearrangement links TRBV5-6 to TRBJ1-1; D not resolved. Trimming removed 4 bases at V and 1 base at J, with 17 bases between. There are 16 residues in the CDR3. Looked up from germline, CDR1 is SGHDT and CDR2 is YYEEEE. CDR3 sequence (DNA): TGTGCCAGCAGCGGACTGGCGTACCCGGGGAACACTGAAGCTTTCTTT. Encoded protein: CASSGLAYPGNTEAFF. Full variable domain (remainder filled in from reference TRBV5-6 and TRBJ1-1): DAGVTQSPTHLIKTRGQQVTLRCSPKSGHDTVSWYQQALGQGPQFIFQYYEEEERQRGNFPDRFSGHQFPNYSSELNVNALLLGDSALYLCASSGLAYPGNTEAFFGQGTRLTVV.

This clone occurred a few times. Here the CDR3 DNA reads TGTGCCAGTAACGGCCAGGGGCTAAATGAGCAGTTCTTC. Residues: CASNGQGLNEQFF. The rearrangement links TRBV19 to TRBJ2-1; TRBD1 is a possible D gene (6 bases). The germline V and J ends were trimmed by 7 bases and 7 bases, with 14 bases remaining between them. Per germline, CDR1 LNHDA and CDR2 SQIVND (reference sequence). The CDR3 has 13 amino acids. Using reference TRBV19 and TRBJ2-1 for the parts outside the CDR3, the full variable domain is DGGITQSPKYLFRKEGQNVTLSCEQNLNHDAMYWYRQDPGQGLRLIYYSQIVNDFQKGDIAEGYSVSREKKESFPLTVTSAQKNPTAFYLCASNGQGLNEQFFGPGTRLTVL.

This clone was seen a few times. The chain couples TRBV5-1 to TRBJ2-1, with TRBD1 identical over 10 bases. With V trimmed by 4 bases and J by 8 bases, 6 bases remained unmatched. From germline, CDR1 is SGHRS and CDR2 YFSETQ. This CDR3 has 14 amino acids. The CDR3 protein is CASSLGQGSDEQFF. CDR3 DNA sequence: TGCGCCAGCAGCCTGGGACAGGGGAGCGATGAGCAGTTCTTC.

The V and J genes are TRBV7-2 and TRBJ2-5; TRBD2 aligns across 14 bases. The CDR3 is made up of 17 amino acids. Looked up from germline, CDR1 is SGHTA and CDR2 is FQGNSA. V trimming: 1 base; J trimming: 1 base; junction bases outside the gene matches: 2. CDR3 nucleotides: TGTGCCAGCAGCTTAGTGGGGACTAGCGGGGGCCAAGAGACCCAGTACTTC. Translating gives CASSLVGTSGGQETQYF.

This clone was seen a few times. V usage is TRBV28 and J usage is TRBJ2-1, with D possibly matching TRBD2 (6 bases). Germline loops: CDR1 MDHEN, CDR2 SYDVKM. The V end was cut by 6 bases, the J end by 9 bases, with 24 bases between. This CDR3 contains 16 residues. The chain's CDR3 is CASRSRPGLGVAEQFF. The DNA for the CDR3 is TGTGCCAGCAGATCTCGTCCGGGACTTGGAGTGGCTGAGCAGTTCTTC.

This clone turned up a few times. The CDR3: CATSRDHRRPADEQYF. DNA of the CDR3: TGTGCCACCAGCAGAGATCATCGCAGGCCCGCCGACGAGCAGTACTTC. V and J are TRBV15 and TRBJ2-7; no clear D. The CDR3 sequence is 16 residues long. The germline CDR1 and CDR2 sequences are LNHNV and YYDKDF (reference sequence). Trimming left V 0 bases short and J 5 bases short, with 17 bases between.